These 24 T cell receptor beta chains were all obtained from the same sample, sequenced in a study of T cell changes during pregnancy in multiple sclerosis (dated by TCRdb to 2018 to 2020). Libraries were built with the immunoSEQ multiplex PCR assay. In its TCRdb copy, this immuneACCESS table keeps in-frame sequences only and misses some clones. Where compared with another copy, unresolved V genes explain less than half of these, and the others have no known cause. The sample has around 32,000 clones on record, 91% of them singletons. The top ten constitute less than 5% of the sample. The sequencing here drew on CD8+ T cells from peripheral blood mononuclear cells, taken in the second trimester of pregnancy. The receptors here all came from a female donor in good health, enrolled as a control in a pregnancy study.

The CDR3 is CASSSTGPYGYTF. CDR3 DNA sequence: TGTGCCAGCAGCTCGACAGGGCCCTATGGCTACACCTTC. The gene calls are TRBV5-6 and TRBJ1-2; 7 positions match TRBD1. The germline V gene has CDR1 SGHDT and CDR2 YYEEEE. The V segment lost 3 bases and the J segment 4 bases; nucleotides outside the gene matches: 3. CDR3 size: 13 residues.

The gene calls are TRBV27 and TRBJ1-2, with D unresolved. The CDR3 covers 11 residues. The ends were cut back, 10 bases at V and 8 bases at J, with 14 bases in the middle. Germline CDR1 reads MNHEY; CDR2 reads SMNVEV (reference sequence). Written as DNA, the CDR3 is TGTGCCACTTCTGCTGGAGCGGGCTACACCTTC. Encoded protein: CATSAGAGYTF.

The rearrangement links TRBV5-4 to TRBJ2-7; the D gene is possibly TRBD2 (6 bases). CDR1 is SGHNT, CDR2 YYREEE, per germline (reference sequence). This CDR3 has 14 amino acids. The V end was cut by 4 bases, the J end by 2 bases, with 13 bases between. CDR3 amino acids: CASSPREATYEQYF. CDR3 sequence (DNA): TGTGCCAGCAGCCCAAGGGAGGCCACCTACGAGCAGTACTTC.

This rearrangement joins TRBV7-2 to TRBJ1-6, with D uncertain. The V end was cut by 5 bases, the J end by 14 bases, with 13 bases between. The CDR3 is 12 residues long. Germline CDR1 and CDR2: SGHTA and FQGNSA. Here the CDR3 reads CASSPADYTLHF. CDR3 DNA: TGTGCCAGCAGCCCTGCAGACTACACCCTCCACTTT.

This rearrangement joins TRBV5-1 to TRBJ2-7; perhaps TRBD1 as D (6 bases). Germline V lookup: CDR1 SGHRS, CDR2 YFSETQ. This CDR3 has 14 residues. Trimming took off 3 bases at V and 4 bases at J, with 14 bases between the two ends. The CDR3 DNA sequence: TGCGCCAGCAGCTCGACAAACACAGGGTACGAGCAGTACTTC. This codes for CASSSTNTGYEQYF.

The rearrangement uses TRBV4-1 and TRBJ2-1; D is possibly TRBD1 (5 bases). V was shortened by 3 bases and J by 13 bases, with 16 bases between the two germline ends. Germline loops: CDR1 MGHRA, CDR2 YSYEKL. The length of the CDR3 is 13 residues. The CDR3 loop is CASSHPDSAQQFF. The CDR3 coding sequence is TGCGCCAGCAGCCATCCCGACAGTGCGCAACAGTTCTTC.

The J gene is TRBJ1-2, the V gene TRBV30; 8 bases fit TRBD1. The CDR3 contains 16 residues. V trimming: 3 bases; J trimming: 2 bases; junction bases outside the gene matches: 11. The germline gives CDR1 GTSNPN, CDR2 SVGIG (reference sequence). The CDR3 DNA sequence: TGTGCCTGGAGCGCGCGACAGGGGCAACTAAACTATGGCTACACCTTC. Encoded protein: CAWSARQGQLNYGYTF.

V is TRBV4-3 and J is TRBJ1-4; no clear D. Germline-derived CDR1 and CDR2 are LGHNA and YSLEER. The CDR3 sequence is 16 residues long. V lost 0 bases to trimming and J lost 4 bases, with 12 bases between them. This CDR3 is CASSQERSGGNEKLFF. The CDR3, as DNA: TGCGCCAGCAGCCAAGAAAGGAGCGGAGGTAATGAAAAACTGTTTTTT.

The V gene is TRBV13, the J gene TRBJ1-4; possibly TRBD1 for D (5 bases). The CDR3 is made up of 15 amino acids. V was cut by 1 base and J by 2 bases, with 8 bases left in between. Per germline, CDR1 PRHDT and CDR2 FYEKMQ (reference sequence). CDR3 residues: CASSLATGTNEKLFF. As DNA, the CDR3 is TGTGCCAGCAGCTTAGCCACAGGCACTAATGAAAAACTGTTTTTT.

This chain links TRBV5-1 with TRBJ1-1; D unclear. The CDR3 sequence is 16 residues long. The V gene lost 0 bases and the J gene lost 0 bases, with 12 bases spanning the gap. Germline loops: CDR1 SGHRS, CDR2 YFSETQ. The CDR3 DNA reads TGCGCCAGCAGCTTGGTGGGCGAAGTGATGAACACTGAAGCTTTCTTT. Translation gives CASSLVGEVMNTEAFF.

The rearrangement links TRBV7-9 to TRBJ1-1; 8 nucleotides agree with TRBD1. The CDR3 totals 16 residues. V trimming: 5 bases; J trimming: 1 base; junction bases outside the gene matches: 9. CDR1 and CDR2 (germline): SEHNR, FQNEAQ (reference sequence). CDR3 nucleotides: TGTGCCAGCAGCCCTGGACAGGGTTTCGAGAACACTGAAGCTTTCTTT. It specifies CASSPGQGFENTEAFF.

The chain uses TRBV29-1 and TRBJ2-7; 7 positions match TRBD2. The germline V gene encodes CDR1 SQVTM and CDR2 ANQGSEA. The CDR3 runs to 13 residues. The V segment lost 4 bases and the J segment 2 bases; nucleotides outside the gene matches: 5. The CDR3 DNA reads as TGCAGCGTTGTTGGGGAGGGACCCTACGAGCAGTACTTC. Its translation: CSVVGEGPYEQYF.

This chain links TRBV27 with TRBJ2-5; weak D call: TRBD2 (7 bases). The CDR3 runs 14 residues. Germline V gives CDR1 MNHEY, CDR2 SMNVEV (reference sequence). The V end lost 6 bases, the J end lost 5 bases, and 16 bases lay between the germline ends. CDR3 amino acids: CASRGGAGLETQYF. The CDR3 DNA follows: TGTGCCAGCAGAGGGGGGGCCGGTTTGGAGACCCAGTACTTC.

This sequence joins TRBV12-5 and TRBJ2-7, with D tentatively TRBD1 (5 bases). Trimming took off 0 bases at V and 7 bases at J, with 13 bases between the two ends. Per germline, CDR1 LGHNT and CDR2 FRNRAP. CDR3 length equals 14 residues. This CDR3 is CASGLVGATQEQYF. The CDR3 DNA follows: TGTGCTAGTGGTTTGGTTGGGGCGACTCAAGAGCAGTACTTC.

The chain carries TRBV29-1 and TRBJ2-7, with a possible D match to TRBD2 (5 bases). Germline values: CDR1 SQVTM, CDR2 ANQGSEA. The length of the CDR3 is 15 residues. V was cut by 6 bases and J by 2 bases, with 20 bases left in between. DNA of the CDR3: TGCAGCGTCCTAAGTCAGGCTAGCTCAACCTACGAGCAGTACTTC. The encoded protein is CSVLSQASSTYEQYF.

The V and J genes are TRBV19 and TRBJ2-7; tentatively, D is TRBD2 (7 bases). The CDR3 is 15 amino acids. CDR1 is LNHDA, CDR2 SQIVND, per germline (reference sequence). V was trimmed by 5 bases and J by 2 bases, leaving 16 bases between them. In DNA, the CDR3 is TGTGCCAGTAGTCCAGAAGAGGGGGGGCCCTACGAGCAGTACTTC. Encoded protein: CASSPEEGGPYEQYF.

In this sample, this clone turned up a few times. The chain uses TRBV6-4 and TRBJ2-2; 8 bases line up with TRBD1. The germline V gene has CDR1 MRHNA and CDR2 SNTAGT. The V and J ends lost 3 bases and 4 bases, in that order; junction bases with no gene match: 7. The CDR3 has 16 amino acids. The CDR3 is CASSESSTGATGELFF. CDR3 coding DNA: TGTGCCAGCAGTGAATCCTCGACAGGGGCCACCGGGGAGCTGTTTTTT.

V gene TRBV5-4 combines with J gene TRBJ2-6; tentatively, D is TRBD2 (6 bases). This CDR3 is 16 amino acids long. V was pared by 0 bases and J by 1 base, with 8 bases between. Germline CDR1 reads SGHNT; CDR2 reads YYREEE (reference sequence). The chain's CDR3 is CASSLDRGSGANVLTF. In DNA, the CDR3 is TGTGCCAGCAGCTTGGATCGGGGGTCTGGGGCCAACGTCCTGACTTTC.

The CDR3 sequence is CASSFVGAGNTIYF. The CDR3 coding sequence is TGTGCCAGCAGCTTTGTAGGAGCTGGAAACACCATATATTTT. The chain has TRBV5-6 and TRBJ1-3, with D unresolved. V shed 2 bases and J shed 2 bases, with 8 bases lying between them. There are 14 residues in the CDR3. Per the germline V gene, CDR1 is SGHDT and CDR2 is YYEEEE.

The genes are TRBV9 and TRBJ1-2; possibly TRBD1 for D (6 bases). Trimming took off 3 bases at V and 2 bases at J, with 14 bases between the two ends. This CDR3 spans 15 amino acids. Germline loops: CDR1 SGDLS, CDR2 YYNGEE. The CDR3 DNA reads TGTGCCAGCAGCGATGCCAGGGGTGGAAACTATGGCTACACCTTC. It encodes CASSDARGGNYGYTF.

The rearrangement uses TRBV27 and TRBJ1-1, with TRBD1 matching 8 bases. Germline V gene sequence: CDR1 MNHEY, CDR2 SMNVEV (reference sequence). The CDR3 sequence is 13 residues long. The V gene end was trimmed by 5 bases and the J gene end by 3 bases; junction bases not matched to a gene: 2. The CDR3 region is CASSQTGDTEAFF. Written as DNA, the CDR3 is TGTGCCAGCAGTCAGACAGGGGACACTGAAGCTTTCTTT.

The chain is built from TRBV11-2 and TRBJ2-3; D gene ambiguous. The ends were cut back, 3 bases at V and 0 bases at J, with 4 bases in the middle. The CDR3 covers 13 residues. From germline, CDR1 is SGHAT and CDR2 FQNNGV. The CDR3 protein is CASSFMSTDTQYF. The CDR3 region has the DNA TGTGCCAGCAGCTTTATGAGCACAGATACGCAGTATTTT.

The chain recombines TRBV9 with TRBJ2-6, with D tentatively TRBD2 (6 bases). The CDR3 is 15 amino acids. Deletions cut 6 bases from V and 1 base from J, with 11 bases between. CDR1 and CDR2 from the germline V gene are SGDLS and YYNGEE. CDR3 DNA: TGTGCCAGCACCAACCGGGGGTCTGGGGCCAACGTCCTGACTTTC. This codes for CASTNRGSGANVLTF.

The V call is TRBV7-2, the J call TRBJ2-2; no firm D call. V lost 7 bases and J lost 5, with 5 bases in between. CDR1 and CDR2 from the germline V gene are SGHTA and FQGNSA. The CDR3 spans 11 residues. The CDR3 nucleotides read TGTGCCAGCATCATGACCGGGGAGCTGTTTTTT. Protein: CASIMTGELFF.